These 32 T cell receptor beta chains originate from one sample sequenced in a study of CD4 T cell repertoires in COVID-19. These memory T cells were uncultured and sequenced directly after ex vivo isolation. The data were produced by immunoSEQ multiplex PCR, yet TCRdb's version contains in-frame clones alone and is incomplete. The sample lists under 30,000 clones; roughly 93% were seen once. Material: circulating follicular helper CD4+ T cells (cTfh) from blood, obtained before the COVID-19 pandemic. All receptors derive from a human donor who had COVID-19.

The genes are TRBV5-1 and TRBJ1-3; D remains unclear. The CDR3 covers 15 residues. Per the germline V gene, CDR1 is SGHRS and CDR2 is YFSETQ. The V gene lost 0 bases and the J gene lost 0 bases, with 7 bases spanning the gap. The CDR3 DNA reads as TGCGCCAGCAGCTTGGATCTGAGCTCTGGAAACACCATATATTTT. As protein: CASSLDLSSGNTIYF. Combining the CDR3 with reference TRBV5-1 and TRBJ1-3 gives the whole variable domain KAGVTQTPRYLIKTRGQQVTLSCSPISGHRSVSWYQQTPGQGLQFLFEYFSETQRNKGNFPGRFSGRQFSNSRSEMNVSTLELGDSALYLCASSLDLSSGNTIYFGEGSWLTVV.

The rearrangement joins TRBV14 to TRBJ1-3, with 7 bases matching TRBD1. This CDR3 comprises 17 residues. In germline, CDR1 is SGHDN, CDR2 FVKESK. V lost 1 base, J lost 0 bases, and 6 bases stayed unmatched. CDR3 amino acids: CASSQGDSSFSGNTIYF. The CDR3 nucleotides are TGTGCCAGCAGCCAAGGGGACAGCTCTTTCTCTGGAAACACCATATATTTT.

This clone has only one observation. V and J are TRBV10-3 and TRBJ2-7; 10 nucleotides match TRBD1. V was pared by 3 bases and J by 2 bases, with 1 base of the junction left unmatched. The CDR3 contains 14 residues. Germline assignment: CDR1 ENHRY and CDR2 SYGVKD. CDR3 coding DNA: TGTGCCATCAGTGAAGGGACAGGGGCCTACGAGCAGTACTTC. It encodes CAISEGTGAYEQYF.

This clone showed up just a few times. For the CDR3, the DNA is TGTGCCAGCAGTGAAAACAGGGGCACCGGGGAGCTGTTTTTT. Its protein is CASSENRGTGELFF. The chain carries TRBV6-1 and TRBJ2-2, with 7 bases lining up with TRBD1. V trimming: 2 bases; J trimming: 4 bases; junction bases outside the gene matches: 1. The germline gives CDR1 MNHNS, CDR2 SASEGT. The CDR3 extends over 14 amino acids.

The chain joins TRBV5-1 to TRBJ1-2; D not certain. Germline V gene data show CDR1 as SGHRS and CDR2 as YFSETQ. Trimming removed 0 bases at V and 2 bases at J, with 8 bases between. The CDR3 is 14 residues long. CDR3: CASSLDRTNYGYTF. CDR3 nucleotides: TGCGCCAGCAGCTTGGACAGAACGAACTATGGCTACACCTTC.

Comment on this clone: Different DNA sequences within this sample yield the same CDR3. V gene TRBV7-9 combines with J gene TRBJ1-6; 9 positions match TRBD1. Germline V gene lookup returns CDR1 SEHNR and CDR2 FQNEAQ (reference sequence). V was clipped by 5 bases and J by 6 bases; unmatched bases: 5. There are 15 residues in the CDR3. The CDR3 here is CASSQTGGSNSPLHF. The DNA of the CDR3 is TGTGCCAGCAGCCAAACAGGGGGCTCTAATTCACCCCTCCACTTT. Complete variable domain (other parts from reference TRBV7-9 and TRBJ1-6): DTGVSQNPRHKITKRGQNVTFRCDPISEHNRLYWYRQTLGQGPEFLTYFQNEAQLEKSRLLSDRFSAERPKGSFSTLEIQRTEQGDSAMYLCASSQTGGSNSPLHFGNGTRLTVT.

This chain uses TRBV10-3 with TRBJ2-5; 7 bases are a match to TRBD2. The V gene end was trimmed by 6 bases and the J gene end by 4 bases; junction bases not matched to a gene: 8. CDR1 is ENHRY and CDR2 is SYGVKD in the germline V gene. This CDR3 has 14 amino acids. CDR3 nucleotide sequence: TGTGCCATCAGGAGCGGGACTAACTCAGAGACCCAGTACTTC. It translates to CAIRSGTNSETQYF.

The genes are TRBV4-2 and TRBJ2-2, with a tentative D call TRBD2 (6 bases). V was cut by 0 bases and J by 8 bases, with 13 bases left in between. This CDR3 has 15 amino acids. Germline lookup yields CDR1 LGHNA and CDR2 YNFKEQ. CDR3 protein: CASSQDPRGVGELFF. CDR3 sequence (DNA): TGTGCCAGCAGCCAAGATCCCCGCGGGGTGGGGGAGCTGTTTTTT.

This clone has just a few counts. V and J are TRBV6-6 and TRBJ2-6, with D tentatively TRBD2 (5 bases). Trimming pared 8 bases from V and 4 bases from J, leaving 12 bases between. Germline V gene data show CDR1 as MNHNY and CDR2 as SVGAGI (reference sequence). This CDR3 region has 14 residues. The CDR3: CASSQRRGANVLTF. The DNA for the CDR3 is TGTGCCAGCTCTCAGCGGAGGGGGGCCAACGTCCTGACTTTC.

The rearrangement links TRBV19 to TRBJ2-3; 11 bases are a match to TRBD2. The CDR3 covers 16 residues. CDR1 LNHDA and CDR2 SQIVND come from the germline V gene (reference sequence). J gave up 5 bases and V 2 bases, and 6 bases lay outside the gene matches. CDR3 nucleotide sequence: TGTGCCAGTAGTATAAAAGGAACTAGCGGGGGAGATACGCAGTATTTT. Encoded protein: CASSIKGTSGGDTQYF.

V gene TRBV2 combines with J gene TRBJ1-4; 8 bases are a match to TRBD1. This CDR3 spans 14 amino acids. Germline CDR1 and CDR2: SNHLY and FYNNEI. Trimming at V came to 3 bases and at J to 7 bases, leaving 4 bases not matched to a gene. In DNA form, the CDR3 reads TGTGCCAGCAGTGACGGCAGGGGGCTTGAAAAACTGTTTTTT. This gives the protein CASSDGRGLEKLFF.

The J gene is TRBJ1-5, the V gene TRBV15, with 7 bases that match TRBD1. The V gene's germline CDR1 is LNHNV and CDR2 YYDKDF (reference sequence). The CDR3 extends over 15 amino acids. Germline trimming cut 4 bases from V and 4 bases from J; bases unmatched to any gene: 7. The CDR3 DNA is TGTGCCACCAGCAAGTCCGGGACAGCTAATCAGCCCCAGCATTTT. It specifies CATSKSGTANQPQHF.

The V call is TRBV5-1, the J call TRBJ1-1; the D is unclear. Germline CDR1 is SGHRS and CDR2 is YFSETQ. This CDR3 region has 15 residues. V lost 5 bases and J lost 3, with 17 bases in between. CDR3 sequence: CASRLKVQIDTEAFF. The CDR3 DNA is TGCGCCAGCAGGTTAAAGGTACAGATCGACACTGAAGCTTTCTTT. Complete variable domain (other parts from reference TRBV5-1 and TRBJ1-1): KAGVTQTPRYLIKTRGQQVTLSCSPISGHRSVSWYQQTPGQGLQFLFEYFSETQRNKGNFPGRFSGRQFSNSRSEMNVSTLELGDSALYLCASRLKVQIDTEAFFGQGTRLTVV.

The chain carries TRBV28 and TRBJ2-7; a possible D gene is TRBD2 (6 bases). The V gene's germline CDR1 is MDHEN and CDR2 SYDVKM. The CDR3 is made up of 12 amino acids. Trimming removed 6 bases at V and 2 bases at J, with 8 bases between. CDR3 sequence (DNA): TGTGCCAGCAGGGGGGGACCCTACGAGCAGTACTTC. It is translated as CASRGGPYEQYF.

This chain uses TRBV7-8 with TRBJ1-2, with D possibly being TRBD1 (5 bases). CDR3 length equals 13 residues. The V and J ends lost 5 bases and 7 bases respectively, with 14 bases between them. The V gene's germline CDR1 is SGHVS and CDR2 FQNEAQ. CDR3 protein: CASSGQGPVGYTF. Here the CDR3 DNA reads TGTGCCAGCAGCGGCCAGGGCCCGGTTGGCTACACCTTC.

The CDR3 reads CASSQVSGQGTYEQYF. As DNA, the CDR3 is TGTGCCAGCAGCCAAGTTTCCGGGCAGGGAACCTACGAGCAGTACTTC. J is TRBJ2-7 and V is TRBV4-2, with D possibly TRBD1 on 5 matching bases. V gave up 1 base and J gave up 2 bases, with 15 bases separating them. The CDR3 has 16 amino acids. Germline CDR1 reads LGHNA; CDR2 reads YNFKEQ.

This chain links TRBV19 with TRBJ2-2, with a tentative D call TRBD1 (5 bases). V lost 4 bases and J lost 0, with 12 bases in between. Germline CDR1 reads LNHDA; CDR2 reads SQIVND (reference sequence). This CDR3 comprises 16 residues. CDR3 DNA: TGTGCCAGTAGTAGAGGCGGCAGGGCGAACACCGGGGAGCTGTTTTTT. It codes for CASSRGGRANTGELFF.

The chain links TRBV5-6 to TRBJ2-5; weak D call: TRBD2 (6 bases). The CDR3 runs to 11 residues. Germline lookup yields CDR1 SGHDT and CDR2 YYEEEE. The V end was cut by 10 bases, the J end by 5 bases, with 12 bases between. The CDR3 DNA is TGTGCCTCGCGGAGGGGTGAGACCCAGTACTTC. Its translation: CASRRGETQYF.

The gene calls are TRBV5-4 and TRBJ2-5; the D gene is possibly TRBD2 (5 bases). Germline CDR1 reads SGHNT; CDR2 reads YYREEE (reference sequence). The CDR3 is made up of 12 amino acids. V dropped 5 bases and J dropped 7 bases, with 12 bases sitting between them. The CDR3 bases are TGTGCCAGCAGACTTGATGCGGGGACCCAGTACTTC. Encoded protein: CASRLDAGTQYF.

J is TRBJ2-7 and V is TRBV28, with 8 bases that match TRBD1. The CDR3 is made up of 15 amino acids. Germline V CDR1 and CDR2: MDHEN, SYDVKM. V lost 4 bases, J lost 6 bases, and 11 bases stayed unmatched. This chain's CDR3 is CASSSDGQGKGEQYF. For the CDR3, the DNA is TGTGCCAGCAGTTCCGATGGACAGGGAAAAGGCGAGCAGTACTTC.

This chain uses TRBV5-5 with TRBJ1-2; TRBD1 matches at 8 bases. CDR3 length: 16 amino acids. The ends lost 4 bases at V and 4 bases at J; junction bases unmatched: 12. Germline lookup yields CDR1 SGHKS and CDR2 YYEKEE (reference sequence). CDR3 coding DNA: TGTGCCAGCAGCCTGGCCCCGGGACAGGAGACCTATGGCTACACCTTC. Translation: CASSLAPGQETYGYTF. Drawing the rest from reference TRBV5-5 and TRBJ1-2, the complete variable domain is DAGVTQSPTHLIKTRGQQVTLRCSPISGHKSVSWYQQVLGQGPQFIFQYYEKEERGRGNFPDRFSARQFPNYSSELNVNALLLGDSALYLCASSLAPGQETYGYTFGSGTRLTVV.

This rearrangement joins TRBV11-2 to TRBJ1-3; perhaps TRBD1 as D (5 bases). From germline, CDR1 is SGHAT and CDR2 FQNNGV. The ends were cut back, 4 bases at V and 0 bases at J, with 13 bases in the middle. The CDR3 covers 16 residues. CDR3 nucleotides: TGTGCCAGCAGCTCTCCACGAAGGGGCTCTGGAAACACCATATATTTT. This encodes CASSSPRRGSGNTIYF.

The rearrangement joins TRBV6-4 to TRBJ2-7; 8 bases line up with TRBD2. CDR1 and CDR2 from the germline V gene are MRHNA and SNTAGT. The CDR3 covers 14 residues. V was pared by 9 bases and J by 1 base, with 8 bases of the junction left unmatched. The CDR3 DNA reads TGTGCCAGTCGCGGACTAGCCCTATCCTACGAGCAGTACTTC. Amino acid sequence: CASRGLALSYEQYF.

This clone was seen a few times. This chain joins TRBV10-3 and TRBJ1-3; D possibly corresponds to TRBD1 (5 bases). This CDR3 comprises 14 residues. Trimming removed 6 bases from V and 0 bases from J, with 9 bases in between. Germline loops: CDR1 ENHRY, CDR2 SYGVKD. The DNA of the CDR3 is TGTGCCATCAGGAAAGACAGCTCTGGAAACACCATATATTTT. This codes for CAIRKDSSGNTIYF.

The J gene is TRBJ1-5, the V gene TRBV10-2, with no clear D. Germline-derived CDR1 and CDR2 are WSHSY and SAAADI. CDR3 length equals 16 residues. Deletions cut 0 bases from V and 3 bases from J, with 12 bases between. The CDR3 reads CASSESSWQVNQPQHF. CDR3 nucleotide sequence: TGCGCCAGCAGTGAGTCGAGTTGGCAGGTCAATCAGCCCCAGCATTTT.

This chain connects TRBV29-1 to TRBJ2-5; TRBD2 is a possible D gene (5 bases). The germline V gene has CDR1 SQVTM and CDR2 ANQGSEA. CDR3 length equals 13 residues. Trimming took off 6 bases at V and 5 bases at J, with 16 bases between the two ends. The CDR3 region is CSVDLGGGETQYF. DNA of the CDR3: TGCAGCGTCGATCTAGGAGGCGGGGAGACCCAGTACTTC.

The chain is built from TRBV6-1 and TRBJ1-2; unclear D gene. Trimming removed 0 bases from V and 4 bases from J, with 12 bases in between. The germline gives CDR1 MNHNS, CDR2 SASEGT. The CDR3 has 15 residues. The DNA for the CDR3 is TGTGCCAGCAGTGAAGCGCAGTGGTCGGGCTATGGCTACACCTTC. It translates to CASSEAQWSGYGYTF.

The rearrangement uses TRBV5-6 and TRBJ2-7; 8 bases align to TRBD1. The germline V gene has CDR1 SGHDT and CDR2 YYEEEE. V lost 3 bases, J lost 4 bases, and 15 bases stayed unmatched. CDR3 length equals 17 residues. This chain's CDR3 is CASSSLTRTGLGYEQYF. The DNA of the CDR3 is TGTGCCAGCAGCTCCTTAACTCGGACAGGGTTGGGGTACGAGCAGTACTTC.

The rearrangement uses TRBV5-6 and TRBJ1-5, with TRBD1 as a possible D gene (5 bases). Germline V lookup: CDR1 SGHDT, CDR2 YYEEEE. This CDR3 contains 15 residues. Trimming took 5 bases from V and 0 from J, leaving 12 bases between them. The CDR3 loop reads CASSRRQNSNQPQHF. In DNA form, the CDR3 reads TGTGCCAGCAGTCGACGACAGAATAGCAATCAGCCCCAGCATTTT.

CDR3 nucleotide sequence: TGCGCCAGCAGCTCCCGCGGGGGGGCCGAGGAGACCCAGTACTTC. Translating gives CASSSRGGAEETQYF. This chain uses TRBV5-1 with TRBJ2-5; 9 bases map to TRBD2. The germline V gene has CDR1 SGHRS and CDR2 YFSETQ. J lost 5 bases, V lost 3 bases, and 8 bases had no gene match. The CDR3 has 15 residues.

This chain connects TRBV5-1 to TRBJ2-1, with TRBD1 identical over 8 bases. The CDR3 extends over 15 amino acids. V trimming: 4 bases; J trimming: 4 bases; junction bases outside the gene matches: 7. Germline V gives CDR1 SGHRS, CDR2 YFSETQ. CDR3 bases: TGCGCCAGCAGCACTGGACAGGGCGGGTACAATGAGCAGTTCTTC. It yields the protein CASSTGQGGYNEQFF.

J is TRBJ2-3 and V is TRBV7-9; the D gene is possibly TRBD2 (5 bases). The germline CDR1 and CDR2 sequences are SEHNR and FQNEAQ (reference sequence). Trimming took 3 bases from V and 2 from J, leaving 12 bases between them. The CDR3 is made up of 15 amino acids. CDR3: CASSLVRVPTDTQYF. The DNA of the CDR3 is TGTGCCAGCAGCTTGGTGAGGGTACCCACAGATACGCAGTATTTT.